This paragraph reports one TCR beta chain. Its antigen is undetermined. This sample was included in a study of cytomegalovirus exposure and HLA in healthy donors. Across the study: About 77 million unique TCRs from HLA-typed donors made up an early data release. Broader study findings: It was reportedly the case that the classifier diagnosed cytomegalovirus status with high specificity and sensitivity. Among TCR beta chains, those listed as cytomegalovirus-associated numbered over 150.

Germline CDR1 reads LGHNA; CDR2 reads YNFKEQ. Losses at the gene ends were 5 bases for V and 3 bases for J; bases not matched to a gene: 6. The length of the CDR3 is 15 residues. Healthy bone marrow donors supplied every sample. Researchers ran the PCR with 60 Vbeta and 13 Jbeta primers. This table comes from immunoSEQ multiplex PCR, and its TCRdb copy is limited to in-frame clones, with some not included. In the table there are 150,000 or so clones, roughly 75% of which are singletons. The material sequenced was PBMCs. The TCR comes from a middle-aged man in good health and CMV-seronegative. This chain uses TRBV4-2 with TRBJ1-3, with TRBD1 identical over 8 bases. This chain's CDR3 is CASSKTGENGNTIYF. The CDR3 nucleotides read TGTGCCAGCAGCAAGACAGGGGAGAATGGAAACACCATATATTTT.